This TCR beta chain was found in a study of blood T cells in healthy people across ages. Germline V gene data show CDR1 as SGHTA and CDR2 as FQGTGA. The V segment lost 5 bases and the J segment 0 bases; nucleotides outside the gene matches: 6. CDR3 length equals 16 residues. This clonotype was counted only a few times. Its matching antigen is unknown. Samples had at least 7 million PBMCs isolated from them. Sample-barcoded 5' priming and a J-beta primer mix drove a second PCR of about 7 to 11 cycles. Every single cDNA molecule received a tag from a template-switch adaptor with 12 random nucleotides. Paired-end reads containing CDR3 totaled no fewer than 2.5 million for each sample. TCRdb analysed the 5' RACE reads with MiXCR anew, one entry per CDR3 protein. The sample lists 1.6 million or so distinct CDR3 sequences, roughly 32% occurring once. Study observations and caveats: When set beside aged donors, long-lived donors presented more naive CD4+ cells and higher diversity.

The rearrangement joins TRBV7-3 to TRBJ2-3, with 9 positions matching TRBD2. The receptor comes from a woman aged 25 to 39 in good health. The sequenced sample consisted of blood. The CDR3 sequence is CASSNLAGSSTDTQYF. The CDR3 bases are TGTGCCAGCAGCAACCTAGCGGGATCTAGCACAGATACGCAGTATTTT.